A selection of T cell receptor beta chains follows, all from one sample in a study of regulatory T cells in long-lasting Graves disease. TCRdb recomputed calls from the multiplex PCR reads with MiXCR, one row per CDR3 protein. Among 350,000 to 450,000 distinct CDR3 sequences listed, over 15% were seen once. These data are also associated with another study on T cells in Graves' hyperthyroidism and ophthalmopathy.

Sequences were derived from peripheral blood mononuclear cells (PBMCs), sampled at new diagnosis, from a patient treated with antithyroid drugs. The receptors shown here come from a man in his forties with Graves disease. CDR3s include the opening cysteine and the closing phenylalanine or tryptophan. Fields, in order: D gene, clone size, J gene, V gene, CDR3 length, CDR3 DNA, CDR3 protein. D genes are given only for firm matches. The listing skips clone size in some rows; elsewhere it reads once, few, many or a size class.

>NA|many|TRBJ1-1|TRBV30|12
TGTGCCAGAGGTCGCATGAACACTGAAGCTTTCTTT
CARGRMNTEAFF
>TRBD2|few|TRBJ2-3|TRBV30|15
TGTGCCTGGGGCCACCATAGCGGGGCCACAGATACGCAGTATTTT
CAWGHHSGATDTQYF
>NA|many|TRBJ2-3|TRBV27|13
TGTGCCAGCAGTTTATCGGGGGGAGATACGCAGTATTTT
CASSLSGGDTQYF
>NA|many|TRBJ2-7|TRBV20-1|13
TGCAGTGCTTTGGGGGATAGCTCCTACGAGCAGTACTTC
CSALGDSSYEQYF
>NA|many|TRBJ1-1|TRBV4-2|16
TGTGCCAGCAGCCAAGATTACGGGGTTTACGGCACTGAAGCTTTCTTT
CASSQDYGVYGTEAFF
>NA|NA|TRBJ1-5|TRBV24-1|14
TGTGCCACCAGTGGGGACGGACCAAATCAGCCCCAGCATTTT
CATSGDGPNQPQHF
>TRBD2|many|TRBJ2-1|TRBV7-9|16
TGTGCCAGCAGCTTAACGAGATGGGCGGGGGGGATTGAGCAGTTCTTC
CASSLTRWAGGIEQFF
>NA|many|TRBJ2-2|TRBV28|14
TGTGCCAGCTACTCAGGGGTTAACACCGGGGAGCTGTTTTTT
CASYSGVNTGELFF
>NA|few|TRBJ2-1|TRBV6-1|13
TGTGCCAGTAAGGGGATGCTCTACAATGAGCAGTTCTTC
CASKGMLYNEQFF
>NA|many|TRBJ2-7|TRBV20-1|13
TGCAGTGCTAGAGATCCTCCCAGGCAGGAGCAGTACTTC
CSARDPPRQEQYF
>TRBD1|many|TRBJ1-5|TRBV5-5|15
TGTGCCAGCAGACGGGGACAGGGGTTCGATCAGCCCCAGCATTTT
CASRRGQGFDQPQHF
>NA|NA|TRBJ1-5|TRBV20-1|12
TGCAGTGCTAGCGGACCGGCCCCGCCCCAGCATTTT
CSASGPAPPQHF
>NA|many|TRBJ2-1|TRBV7-9|14
TGTGCCAGCAGCTTAGCTTGGGGGGCCAATGAGCAGTTCTTC
CASSLAWGANEQFF
>TRBD1|NA|TRBJ1-6|TRBV20-1|13
TGCAGTGCTCGGGGACAGCAGAATTCACCCCTCCACTTT
CSARGQQNSPLHF
>NA|NA|TRBJ1-1|TRBV6-1|13
TGTGCCAGCAGTGGACAGGAGGCTTCTGAAGCTTTCTTT
CASSGQEASEAFF
>TRBD2|many|TRBJ2-3|TRBV11-2|20
TGTGCCAGCAGCTTAGGGGGGAGGGGACTAGCGTTGGAGAACACAGATACGCAGTATTTT
CASSLGGRGLALENTDTQYF
>TRBD1|NA|TRBJ2-5|TRBV6-1|15
TGTGCCAGCAGTCTCCGGGACAGGCCTGTCGAGACCCAGTACTTC
CASSLRDRPVETQYF
>NA|many|TRBJ2-1|TRBV11-2|13
TGTGCCAGCAGCTTAGCTTATTTGGTTGAGCAGTTCTTC
CASSLAYLVEQFF
>NA|many|TRBJ2-4|TRBV30|14
TGTGCCTGGAGTGTAGGGGGGGCCGGAAACATTCAGTACTTC
CAWSVGGAGNIQYF
>TRBD1|few|TRBJ2-7|TRBV25-1|14
TGTGCCAGCAGTGTTCCGGGACAGAGATACGAGCAGTACTTC
CASSVPGQRYEQYF
>TRBD2|many|TRBJ2-7|TRBV27|14
TGTGCCAGCAGGTCGGGGGGGGGGGGCTACGAGCAGTACTTC
CASRSGGGGYEQYF
>TRBD1|NA|TRBJ1-3|TRBV5-1|15
TGCGCCAGCAGCTTGGTGGGGACAGATGGAAACACCATATATTTT
CASSLVGTDGNTIYF
>NA|many|TRBJ2-7|TRBV12-3/TRBV12-4|13
TGTGCCAGCAGCCTTCGAAGATGGGCCGAGCAGTACTTC
CASSLRRWAEQYF
>TRBD1|once|TRBJ1-1|TRBV6-9|16
TGTGCCAGCAGTTATTCACTGGGACAGCCCAGCACTGAAGCTTTCTTT
CASSYSLGQPSTEAFF
>NA|many|TRBJ2-6|TRBV28|16
TGTGCCAGCAGTTTTCAGGGCAGGGCTGGGGCCAACGTCCTGACTTTC
CASSFQGRAGANVLTF
>NA|many|TRBJ2-7|TRBV12-5|16
TGTGCTAGTGGTTTGGTTCGTTGGCAGGGAAAAAGCGAGCAGTACTTC
CASGLVRWQGKSEQYF
>TRBD1|many|TRBJ1-2|TRBV5-1|14
TGCGCCAGCAGCACCGAGGGACAGGGCTATGGCTACACCTTC
CASSTEGQGYGYTF
>NA|many|TRBJ1-2|TRBV12-3/TRBV12-4|13
TGTGCCAGCTCCTGGGGGGCTGACTATGGCTACACCTTC
CASSWGADYGYTF